The source of this T cell receptor beta chain is a study of OX40 agonist ivuxolimab in advanced cancers. Repertoires were generated with immunoSEQ multiplex PCR, while TCRdb's copy carries only in-frame clones and drops some. The repertoire includes nearly 110,000 clones, 90% of them detected once, and 0.48% sits in the top ten. V was clipped by 7 bases and J by 0 bases; unmatched bases: 5. Germline CDR1 and CDR2: MDHEN and SYDVKM. The CDR3 runs 14 residues. Specimen: CD4+ or CD8+ T cells sorted from blood, collected in a trial of the OX40 agonist ivuxolimab. The receptor was derived from an adult with an advanced solid tumor such as melanoma, head and neck, liver or kidney cancer. This chain uses TRBV28 with TRBJ1-1; 7 bases line up with TRBD1. CDR3 in amino acids: CASKRQGLNTEAFF. CDR3 nucleotide sequence: TGTGCCAGCAAGCGACAGGGACTGAACACTGAAGCTTTCTTT.